This T cell receptor beta chain is from a study of control samples from healthy donors and cancer patients. TCRdb's table, derived via immunoSEQ multiplex PCR, lists solely in-frame clones and lacks some. The sample has more than 75,000 clones; 79% are singletons. The V gene lost 1 base and the J gene lost 3 bases, with 6 bases spanning the gap. The CDR3 runs to 13 residues. The sample was blood. The receptor was derived from a woman between 25 and 40 years old in good health. The chain is built from TRBV12-3 or TRBV12-4 and TRBJ1-2; D is unclear. CDR3 amino acids: CASSLDGYYGYTF. CDR3 bases: TGTGCCAGCAGTTTAGATGGCTACTATGGCTACACCTTC.